Listed below are T cell receptor beta chains from one sample, sequenced in a study of CD8 T cells in ankylosing spondylitis. TCRdb processed the 5' RACE reads anew with MiXCR; each CDR3 protein has one entry. Among 300,000 to 350,000 distinct CDR3 sequences listed, roughly 20% were seen once. The sequencing sample was made of blood, either unsorted or a sorted T cell fraction (not recorded which). The receptors derive from a female donor with ankylosing spondylitis or in good health (not recorded which). CDR3s include the opening cysteine and the closing phenylalanine or tryptophan. D genes are given only for firm matches. Only some rows state a clone size, as once, few, many or a class for expanded clones.

abundance	j_gene	d_gene	v_gene	CDR3aa	CDR3nt
.	TRBJ2-5	.	TRBV3-1	CASSDGTLQETQYF	TGTGCCAGCAGCGACGGGACTCTCCAAGAGACCCAGTACTTC
.	TRBJ2-3	TRBD2	TRBV12-3/TRBV12-4	CASSPLSGRARGADTQYF	TGTGCCAGCAGTCCCCTTAGCGGGAGGGCCCGAGGGGCAGATACGCAGTATTTT
.	TRBJ2-1	.	TRBV30	CAWSVPLGYNEQFF	TGTGCCTGGAGTGTACCCCTGGGGTACAATGAGCAGTTCTTC
few	TRBJ2-7	TRBD2	TRBV20-1	CSATSGRRVTYEQYF	TGCAGTGCTACTAGCGGGAGGCGTGTCACCTACGAGCAGTACTTC
.	TRBJ2-7	.	TRBV21-1	CASSKPAVEQYF	TGTGCCAGCAGCAAACCCGCAGTCGAGCAGTACTTC
many	TRBJ1-5	.	TRBV7-9	CASSFNHDWNQPQHF	TGTGCCAGCAGCTTCAACCATGACTGGAATCAGCCCCAGCATTTT
.	TRBJ2-1	.	TRBV7-2	CASSLPRTPNEQFF	TGTGCCAGCAGCCTCCCTCGGACTCCGAATGAGCAGTTCTTC
.	TRBJ2-4	.	TRBV12-3/TRBV12-4	CASTSSREFNIQYF	TGTGCCAGCACATCGTCTCGGGAGTTCAACATTCAGTACTTC
many	TRBJ1-5	.	TRBV12-3/TRBV12-4	CASRRGGSNQPQHF	TGTGCCAGCAGACGAGGGGGAAGCAATCAGCCCCAGCATTTT
.	TRBJ2-5	TRBD2	TRBV5-1	CASSSRLASYQETQYF	TGCGCCAGCAGCTCTCGACTAGCTTCGTACCAAGAGACCCAGTACTTC
.	TRBJ2-2	.	TRBV10-2	CASSESPNTGELFF	TGCGCCAGCAGTGAATCCCCGAACACCGGGGAGCTGTTTTTT
many	TRBJ1-6	.	TRBV20-1	CSARNRAGSSPLHF	TGCAGTGCTAGGAACAGGGCCGGTTCCTCACCCCTCCACTTT
many	TRBJ2-1	TRBD2	TRBV6-5	CASSYRLAGAVDEQFF	TGTGCCAGCAGTTATAGACTAGCGGGAGCCGTGGATGAGCAGTTCTTC
many	TRBJ2-5	.	TRBV20-1	CSATLTGLWETQYF	TGCAGTGCCACACTGACGGGGCTCTGGGAGACCCAGTACTTC
few	TRBJ1-1	TRBD1	TRBV7-9	CASSLGVGGRNTEAFF	TGTGCCAGCAGCTTAGGGGTAGGGGGCAGGAACACTGAAGCTTTCTTT
few	TRBJ2-7	.	TRBV20-1	CSARAGTYEQYF	TGCAGTGCTAGAGCCGGAACCTACGAGCAGTACTTC
.	TRBJ1-2	.	TRBV11-2	CASSALQGRTDGYTF	TGTGCCAGCAGCGCTCTACAGGGTCGGACTGATGGCTACACCTTC
.	TRBJ2-3	TRBD2	TRBV27	CASSANPTSGRWGDTQYF	TGTGCCAGCAGTGCTAATCCGACTAGCGGGAGGTGGGGGGATACGCAGTATTTT
.	TRBJ2-7	TRBD2	TRBV5-1	CASSTHSGSRNEQYF	TGCGCCAGCAGCACCCATAGCGGGAGTAGGAACGAGCAGTACTTC
.	TRBJ2-1	TRBD2	TRBV7-9	CASSSPGLAGGDEQFF	TGTGCCAGCAGCTCCCCGGGACTAGCGGGAGGGGATGAGCAGTTCTTC
few	TRBJ1-1	.	TRBV7-6	CASSLGSPTEAFF	TGTGCCAGCAGCTTAGGCAGTCCCACTGAAGCTTTCTTT
many	TRBJ2-3	.	TRBV12-3/TRBV12-4	CASSSPDTQYF	TGTGCCAGCAGTTCCCCAGATACGCAGTATTTT
.	TRBJ2-7	TRBD2	TRBV28	CASRGRGANESYEQYF	TGTGCCAGCAGGGGGAGGGGAGCTAACGAGTCCTACGAGCAGTACTTC